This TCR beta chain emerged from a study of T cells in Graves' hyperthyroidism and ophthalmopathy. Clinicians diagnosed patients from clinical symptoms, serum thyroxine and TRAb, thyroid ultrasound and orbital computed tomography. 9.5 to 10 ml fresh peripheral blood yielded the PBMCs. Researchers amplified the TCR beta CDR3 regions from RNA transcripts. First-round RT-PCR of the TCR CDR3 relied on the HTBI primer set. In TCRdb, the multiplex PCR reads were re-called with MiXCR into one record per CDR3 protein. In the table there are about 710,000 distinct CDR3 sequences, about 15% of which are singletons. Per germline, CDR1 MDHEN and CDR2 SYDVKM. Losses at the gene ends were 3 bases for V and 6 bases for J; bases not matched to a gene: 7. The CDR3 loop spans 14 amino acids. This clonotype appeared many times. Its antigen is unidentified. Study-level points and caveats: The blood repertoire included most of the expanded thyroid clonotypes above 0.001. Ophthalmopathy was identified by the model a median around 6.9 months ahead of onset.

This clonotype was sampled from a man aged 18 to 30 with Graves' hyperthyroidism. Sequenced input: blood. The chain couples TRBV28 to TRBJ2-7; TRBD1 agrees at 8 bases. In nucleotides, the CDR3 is TGTGCCAGCAGTTTCGTTGACAGGGGCGGCGAGCAGTACTTC. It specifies CASSFVDRGGEQYF.